The 29 T cell receptor beta chains below were found in one sample sequenced in a study of post-analysis software for immune sequencing data (dated by TCRdb to the mid-2010s). On the study overall, not on this receptor specifically: Significantly higher frequencies in patients than in controls were found for about five TRBV segments, including TRBV5-6, TRBV5-1 and TRBV20-1.

Their antigen targets remain unknown. Libraries were built with PCR. Sequencing relied on an Illumina HiSeq 2500. To reduce PCR and sequencing biases, unique molecular identifiers were incorporated into the TCR beta cDNA libraries. TCRdb cleaned the public reads at Q25 with fastp, built clones with MiXCR and kept in-frame beta chains. Merged by CDR3 protein, the rows form single entries marked with the most common genes and DNA. A total of around 700,000 distinct CDR3 sequences appear in this sample, 55% to 60% of them only once. The ten largest clonotypes hold around 11% of the sample. Sequencing input: blood. The receptor source for this set is a girl between 2 and 10 years old with multiple sclerosis.

The CDR3 coding sequence is TGTGCCACCAGAAGCAGCAGTGCCCTCGCAGTTAACTATGGCTACACCTTC. Translating gives CATRSSSALAVNYGYTF. The J gene is TRBJ1-2, the V gene TRBV24-1; D not resolved. Germline V gives CDR1 KGHDR, CDR2 SFDVKD. The CDR3 spans 17 residues. The V gene lost 7 bases and the J gene lost 1 base, with 21 bases spanning the gap.

The chain links TRBV7-3 to TRBJ2-1; TRBD2 agrees at 14 bases. This CDR3 comprises 17 residues. Unmatched junction bases numbered 3, after V lost 5 bases and J lost 0 bases. Germline values: CDR1 SGHTA, CDR2 FQGTGA. The CDR3 protein is CASSTGTSGSSYNEQFF. The DNA of the CDR3 is TGTGCCAGCAGCACAGGGACTAGCGGGAGCTCCTACAATGAGCAGTTCTTC.

Regarding this clonotype: At one of its ends the junction is not consistent with the germline gene, which may arise from a read error. This chain uses TRBV5-1 with TRBJ1-1, with D hard to call. The CDR3 has 14 amino acids. Germline CDR1 SGHRS, CDR2 YFSETQ. The chain's CDR3 is CANSLRDVGTEAFF. The CDR3, as DNA: TGCGCCAACAGCTTAAGGGATGTGGGCACTGAAGCTTTCTTT.

This chain connects TRBV5-1 to TRBJ2-5; TRBD1 aligns across 10 bases. The DNA end lines up better with TRBJ2-7; the J call may be wrong. This CDR3 region has 13 residues. Germline V gene lookup returns CDR1 SGHRS and CDR2 YFSETQ. The CDR3 sequence is CASNRDRGDEQYF. The CDR3 bases are TGCGCCAGCAACCGGGACAGGGGTGACGAGCAGTACTTC.

The CDR3 here is CATSRDRGPYEQYF. The CDR3 bases are TGTGCCACCAGCAGGGACAGGGGCCCCTACGAGCAGTACTTC. V gene TRBV15 combines with J gene TRBJ2-7, with 9 bases that match TRBD1. CDR3 length: 14 amino acids. J was trimmed by 2 bases and V by 3 bases; bases with no gene match: 2. Germline lookup yields CDR1 LNHNV and CDR2 YYDKDF (reference sequence).

In this sample, this clonotype turned up a few times. The CDR3 sequence: CASSFGNRPGHKYNEQFF. The CDR3 nucleotides read TGTGCCAGCAGCTTTGGAAATCGACCGGGACACAAATACAATGAGCAGTTCTTC. The chain is built from TRBV7-6 and TRBJ2-1; D is perhaps TRBD1 (6 bases). CDR3 length: 18 residues. Per the germline V gene, CDR1 is SGHVS and CDR2 is FNYEAQ. V dropped 3 bases and J dropped 4 bases, with 22 bases sitting between them. Looking up the rest from reference TRBV7-6 and TRBJ2-1 gives the full variable domain: GAGVSQSPRYKVTKRGQDVALRCDPISGHVSLYWYRQALGQGPEFLTYFNYEAQQDKSGLPNDRFSAERPEGSISTLTIQRTEQRDSAMYRCASSFGNRPGHKYNEQFFGPGTRLTVL.

The chain employs TRBV20-1 and TRBJ1-1; 10 bases agree with TRBD1. Germline CDR1 is DFQATT and CDR2 is SNEGSKA (reference sequence). The V segment lost 2 bases and the J segment 4 bases; nucleotides outside the gene matches: 13. The CDR3 spans 17 residues. This chain's CDR3 is CSARPTPWTGGFTEAFF. The CDR3 DNA reads as TGCAGTGCTAGACCGACTCCTTGGACAGGGGGTTTCACTGAAGCTTTCTTT.

The V gene is TRBV12-3 or TRBV12-4, the J gene TRBJ2-5; a weak D match, TRBD2 (6 bases). The CDR3 length is 16 residues. V was clipped by 4 bases and J by 5 bases, with 20 bases between them. CDR3 sequence: CASSSRAGTPGETQYF. The CDR3 DNA reads TGTGCCAGCAGTTCAAGGGCGGGGACCCCAGGGGAGACCCAGTACTTC.

V gene TRBV20-1 combines with J gene TRBJ2-1, with TRBD2 identical over 11 bases. Germline V gives CDR1 DFQATT, CDR2 SNEGSKA (reference sequence). This CDR3 is built from 16 residues. With 6 bases clipped from V and 4 bases from J, the junction kept 11 bases outside the gene matches. The CDR3, as DNA: TGCAGTGCGGAATCTGGGACTAGCGGAGAGTACAATGAGCAGTTCTTC. As protein: CSAESGTSGEYNEQFF.

The chain has TRBV4-2 and TRBJ1-2; possible D gene TRBD1, 6 bases. Germline values: CDR1 LGHNA, CDR2 YNFKEQ. The ends were cut back, 9 bases at V and 8 bases at J, with 13 bases in the middle. The CDR3 has 11 amino acids. DNA of the CDR3: TGTGCCAGTGGGACAAAGACCGGCTACACCTTC. Translating it yields CASGTKTGYTF.

The V gene is TRBV12-3 or TRBV12-4, the J gene TRBJ2-7; the match to TRBD1 covers 7 bases. V trimming: 5 bases; J trimming: 4 bases; junction bases outside the gene matches: 17. This CDR3 has 17 amino acids. The CDR3 DNA reads TGTGCCAGCAGTGCCCCCCCCCGGACAGGTCTGGGGTACGAGCAGTACTTC. Translation gives CASSAPPRTGLGYEQYF.

J is TRBJ2-7 and V is TRBV25-1; no reliable D call. The DNA end is a closer match to TRBJ2-5, so the J assignment may be wrong. Germline CDR1 and CDR2: MGHDK and SYGVNS. This CDR3 has 12 residues. CDR3 amino acids: CASSDPHETQYF. Written as DNA, the CDR3 is TGTGCCAGCAGTGATCCGCACGAGACCCAGTACTTC.

This clonotype is a singleton in its sample. This chain joins TRBV20-1 and TRBJ2-3; TRBD2 matches at 10 bases. Germline values: CDR1 DFQATT, CDR2 SNEGSKA (reference sequence). The ends lost 5 bases at V and 10 bases at J; junction bases unmatched: 18. This CDR3 comprises 16 residues. The CDR3 DNA is TGCAGTGCTCGGACGGCAACTAGCGGGGTCCACGGGGCGCAGTATTTT. This sequence encodes CSARTATSGVHGAQYF.

This chain links TRBV30 with TRBJ2-1; D unclear. The CDR3 is 11 residues long. In germline, CDR1 is GTSNPN, CDR2 SVGIG (reference sequence). Trimming left V 1 base short and J 13 bases short, with 11 bases between. As DNA, the CDR3 is TGTGCCTGGAGTGCTGGGAACAGTCAGTTCTTC. Its protein is CAWSAGNSQFF.

The chain has TRBV10-3 and TRBJ1-6; D is ambiguous. This CDR3 has 16 amino acids. Trimming took 2 bases from V and 6 from J, leaving 14 bases between them. Per the germline V gene, CDR1 is ENHRY and CDR2 is SYGVKD. The CDR3 here is CAISESSGRPNSPLHF. In DNA form, the CDR3 reads TGTGCCATCAGTGAGAGTAGTGGACGGCCTAATTCACCCCTCCACTTT.

This chain joins TRBV4-3 and TRBJ2-1; tentative D call: TRBD2 (5 bases). This CDR3 is built from 16 residues. Germline-derived CDR1 and CDR2 are LGHNA and YSLEER. V gave up 0 bases and J gave up 6 bases, with 15 bases separating them. The CDR3 coding sequence is TGCGCCAGCAGCCAAGAGAGGGCCATCGAGGGCAATGAGCAGTTCTTC. Translation gives CASSQERAIEGNEQFF.

This clonotype was seen a few times. The chain carries TRBV29-1 and TRBJ2-1, with TRBD1 as a possible D gene (5 bases). CDR1 is SQVTM, CDR2 ANQGSEA, per germline. The V and J ends lost 5 bases and 6 bases respectively, with 11 bases between them. This CDR3 spans 12 amino acids. The CDR3 sequence is CSVPREGNEQFF. The CDR3 DNA is TGCAGCGTTCCCAGGGAAGGCAATGAGCAGTTCTTC.

The J gene is TRBJ2-3, the V gene TRBV29-1; perhaps TRBD1 as D (5 bases). V was cut by 3 bases and J by 4 bases, with 14 bases left in between. The CDR3 is 14 residues long. Germline CDR1 SQVTM, CDR2 ANQGSEA. The CDR3 protein is CSVEDPRAADTQYF. The CDR3 coding sequence is TGCAGCGTTGAGGATCCCAGGGCGGCAGATACGCAGTATTTT.

The chain links TRBV20-1 to TRBJ1-5; D gene ambiguous. Germline V gene sequence: CDR1 DFQATT, CDR2 SNEGSKA (reference sequence). This CDR3 spans 13 amino acids. The V end was cut by 3 bases, the J end by 9 bases, with 15 bases between. The CDR3 loop is CSARGAGIRPQHF. CDR3 bases: TGCAGTGCTAGGGGTGCAGGAATCCGGCCCCAGCATTTT.

The gene calls are TRBV21-1 and TRBJ2-2; TRBD1, the D gene given by the table, was not confirmed from the DNA. TRBV21-1 is noted as a pseudogene. The CDR3 has 17 amino acids. The CDR3 nucleotides are TGTGCCAGATTACGGGACACTTTATCTCCGGACACCGGGGAGCTGTTTTTT. It codes for CARLRDTLSPDTGELFF.

The chain joins TRBV5-1 to TRBJ1-1; 12 nucleotides line up with TRBD1. CDR3 size: 15 residues. Germline CDR1 SGHRS, CDR2 YFSETQ. Losses at the gene ends were 3 bases for V and 5 bases for J; bases not matched to a gene: 5. The CDR3 is CASSSGQGAGTEAFF. In nucleotides, the CDR3 is TGCGCCAGCAGCTCGGGACAGGGGGCGGGAACTGAAGCTTTCTTT.

The rearrangement joins TRBV7-2 to TRBJ2-1; 7 nucleotides match TRBD1. Trimming took 0 bases from V and 0 from J; bases not matched to a gene: 8. Per the germline V gene, CDR1 is SGHTA and CDR2 is FQGNSA. This CDR3 spans 18 amino acids. Here the CDR3 reads CASSLAPRGQSSYNEQFF. As DNA, the CDR3 is TGTGCCAGCAGCTTAGCCCCCCGGGGACAGAGCTCCTACAATGAGCAGTTCTTC.

The chain combines TRBV4-1 with TRBJ2-5, with D perhaps matching TRBD2 (6 bases). Trimming took 5 bases from V and 2 from J, leaving 15 bases between them. Germline V gene data show CDR1 as MGHRA and CDR2 as YSYEKL. This CDR3 contains 15 residues. CDR3 sequence reads: CASSSGTSTQETQYF. The CDR3 nucleotides are TGCGCCAGCAGCTCCGGGACTTCTACACAAGAGACCCAGTACTTC.

V gene TRBV6-6 combines with J gene TRBJ1-5, with a weak D call TRBD1 (5 bases). CDR3 length: 15 amino acids. V was clipped by 0 bases and J by 9 bases, with 15 bases between them. The V gene's germline CDR1 is MNHNY and CDR2 SVGAGI (reference sequence). The CDR3 bases are TGTGCCAGCAGTTACTCGATGTGGGGGGATCGGCCCCAGCATTTT. It translates to CASSYSMWGDRPQHF.

V is TRBV25-1 and J is TRBJ2-3; the match to TRBD2 covers 8 bases. CDR1 is MGHDK and CDR2 is SYGVNS in the germline V gene. The CDR3 is 15 amino acids. Losses at the gene ends were 8 bases for V and 1 base for J; bases not matched to a gene: 8. The CDR3 DNA is TGTGCCAGCGGGTCCAGCGGGAGACGCACAGATACGCAGTATTTT. Residues: CASGSSGRRTDTQYF.

This chain links TRBV5-1 with TRBJ1-4, with a weak D call TRBD1 (5 bases). V was cut by 1 base and J by 5 bases, with 6 bases left in between. Germline assignment: CDR1 SGHRS and CDR2 YFSETQ. The CDR3 totals 13 residues. The CDR3 nucleotides are TGCGCCAGCAGCTTGAAGGGGAATGAAAAACTGTTTTTT. Translated, it gives CASSLKGNEKLFF. The full variable domain, completed using reference TRBV5-1 and TRBJ1-4, is KAGVTQTPRYLIKTRGQQVTLSCSPISGHRSVSWYQQTPGQGLQFLFEYFSETQRNKGNFPGRFSGRQFSNSRSEMNVSTLELGDSALYLCASSLKGNEKLFFGSGTQLSVL.

This chain links TRBV12-3 or TRBV12-4 with TRBJ2-1; D call uncertain. CDR3 length: 12 residues. Trimming took off 6 bases at V and 6 bases at J, with 9 bases between the two ends. The CDR3 is CASSNFSNEQFF. The CDR3 DNA reads TGTGCCAGCAGCAACTTTTCCAATGAGCAGTTCTTC.

This sequence joins TRBV10-3 and TRBJ2-2; D unclear. The CDR3 is 12 amino acids. V dropped 3 bases and J dropped 4 bases, with 3 bases sitting between them. From germline, CDR1 is ENHRY and CDR2 SYGVKD. This CDR3 is CAISDITGELFF. In DNA form, the CDR3 reads TGTGCCATCAGTGACATCACCGGGGAGCTGTTTTTT.

The chain couples TRBV29-1 to TRBJ1-2, with 10 bases fitting TRBD1. After removal of 7 bases from V and 7 bases from J, the junction contained 6 bases not matched to a gene. CDR3 size: 12 residues. Per germline, CDR1 SQVTM and CDR2 ANQGSEA. For the CDR3, the DNA is TGCAGCGCAGGGACAGGGGAGGGTGGCTACACCTTC. Translating gives CSAGTGEGGYTF.